Each of the 10 T cell receptor beta chains below was sequenced from the same sample in a study of neurological immune-mediated disorders (dated by TCRdb to between 2019 and 2020). The library was generated by 5' RACE. The reads were generated on an Illumina HiSeq 2500. TCRdb redid the processing of the public reads, applying fastp at Q25 and MiXCR, and retained in-frame beta chains. Duplicate CDR3 protein sequences are folded into a single record with the most common DNA and genes. Present in this sample are roughly 62,000 distinct CDR3 sequences, roughly 4% of which were seen just once. The top ten constitute about 2% of the sample. The sample comprised PBMCs. Source of these receptors: a woman between 45 and 65 years old with multiple sclerosis.

This clonotype was seen many times. The V call is TRBV14, the J call TRBJ1-1; D unclear. V lost 3 bases and J lost 4, with 12 bases in between. Germline assignment: CDR1 SGHDN and CDR2 FVKESK. The CDR3 length is 14 residues. The CDR3 region is CASSHFGVGTEAFF. CDR3 nucleotide sequence: TGTGCCAGCAGCCATTTCGGGGTGGGCACTGAAGCTTTCTTT.

The V gene is TRBV19, the J gene TRBJ1-1; 7 bases match TRBD1. The germline gives CDR1 LNHDA, CDR2 SQIVND (reference sequence). The CDR3 sequence is 13 residues long. V lost 3 bases and J lost 5; bases outside the gene matches: 3. CDR3 nucleotide sequence: TGTGCCAGTAGTATGACAGGGAGGACTGAAGCTTTCTTT. As protein: CASSMTGRTEAFF.

This clonotype has at least ten counts. The chain links TRBV12-3 or TRBV12-4 to TRBJ2-3; no firm D call. The CDR3 covers 15 residues. V lost 2 bases, J lost 5 bases, and 14 bases lay in between. The CDR3 coding sequence is TGTGCCAGCAGTTTAAGCCCCGCAAGAATAGATACGCAGTATTTT. Translated, it gives CASSLSPARIDTQYF.

This clonotype has just a few counts. The gene calls are TRBV12-3 or TRBV12-4 and TRBJ2-3; unclear D gene. The V and J ends lost 3 bases and 6 bases respectively, with 4 bases between them. The CDR3 spans 11 residues. The CDR3 is CASSFLDTQYF. The CDR3 DNA follows: TGTGCCAGCAGTTTTTTGGATACGCAGTATTTT.

This clonotype has more than one count but fewer than ten. J is TRBJ1-1 and V is TRBV6-2 or TRBV6-3, with 7 bases that match TRBD1. The V gene's germline CDR1 is MNHEY and CDR2 SVGEGT. With 6 bases clipped from V and 1 base from J, the junction kept 17 bases outside the gene matches. This CDR3 has 18 amino acids. The CDR3 nucleotides are TGTGCCAGCAGCCCAGTCCGGACAGGTATTAGGTCGAACACTGAAGCTTTCTTT. As protein: CASSPVRTGIRSNTEAFF.

This clonotype occurred many times. This chain links TRBV9 with TRBJ2-7; D remains ambiguous. Trimming stripped 4 bases from V and 3 bases from J, with 23 bases between. CDR1 and CDR2 (germline): SGDLS, YYNGEE. The CDR3 sequence is 17 residues long. CDR3 sequence reads: CASSRRYRASPGYEQYF. Here the CDR3 DNA reads TGTGCCAGCAGCCGGCGGTACCGGGCCTCTCCGGGCTACGAGCAGTACTTC.

At least ten counts were recorded for this clonotype. The chain has TRBV29-1 and TRBJ1-2, with D hard to call. The germline V gene has CDR1 SQVTM and CDR2 ANQGSEA. V lost 6 bases and J 5 bases, leaving 16 bases between the germline ends. This CDR3 region has 13 residues. CDR3 in amino acids: CSVSGSYQYGYTF. DNA of the CDR3: TGCAGCGTATCCGGGTCATACCAGTATGGCTACACCTTC.

This chain uses TRBV5-6 with TRBJ2-3; 7 positions match TRBD2. Germline V gives CDR1 SGHDT, CDR2 YYEEEE. The CDR3 has 16 amino acids. The V gene end was trimmed by 0 bases and the J gene end by 5 bases; junction bases not matched to a gene: 9. CDR3 DNA: TGTGCCAGCAGCTTGGTTCGGACTAGAATTGGAGATACGCAGTATTTT. Translation: CASSLVRTRIGDTQYF.

This clonotype occurred many times. This sequence joins TRBV6-6 and TRBJ2-1; D not certain. The V end lost 2 bases, the J end lost 10 bases, and 15 bases lay between the germline ends. CDR3 length: 14 amino acids. Germline CDR1 and CDR2: MNHNY and SVGAGI (reference sequence). The DNA of the CDR3 is TGTGCCAGCAGTTACACCCGGGCCTCTGAGGAGCAGTTCTTC. It is translated as CASSYTRASEEQFF.

Concerning this clonotype: The conserved final phenylalanine or tryptophan is absent from the CDR3, which likely points to a read error. This chain uses TRBV6-5 with TRBJ2-7, with D perhaps given as TRBD1 or TRBD2 (8 bases each). Germline CDR1 reads MNHEY; CDR2 reads SVGAGI. V lost 6 bases and J 0 bases, leaving 24 bases between the germline ends. The CDR3 loop spans 18 amino acids. The CDR3 is CASSPGQGLAGHSYEQYN. CDR3 bases: TGTGCCAGCAGCCCTGGACAGGGTCTAGCGGGCCACTCCTACGAGCAGTACAAC.